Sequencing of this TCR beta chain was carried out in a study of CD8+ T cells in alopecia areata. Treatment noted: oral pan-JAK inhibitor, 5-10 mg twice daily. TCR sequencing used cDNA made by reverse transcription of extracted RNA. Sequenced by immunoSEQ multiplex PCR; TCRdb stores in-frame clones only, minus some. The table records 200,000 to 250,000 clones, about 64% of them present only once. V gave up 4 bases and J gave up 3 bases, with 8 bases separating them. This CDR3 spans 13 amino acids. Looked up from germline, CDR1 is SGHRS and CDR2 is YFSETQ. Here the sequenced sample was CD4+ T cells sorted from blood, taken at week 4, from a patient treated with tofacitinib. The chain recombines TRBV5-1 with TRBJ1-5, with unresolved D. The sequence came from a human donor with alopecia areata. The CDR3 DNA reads TGCGCCAGCAGCCTCCACTCCAATCAGCCCCAGCATTTT. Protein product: CASSLHSNQPQHF.